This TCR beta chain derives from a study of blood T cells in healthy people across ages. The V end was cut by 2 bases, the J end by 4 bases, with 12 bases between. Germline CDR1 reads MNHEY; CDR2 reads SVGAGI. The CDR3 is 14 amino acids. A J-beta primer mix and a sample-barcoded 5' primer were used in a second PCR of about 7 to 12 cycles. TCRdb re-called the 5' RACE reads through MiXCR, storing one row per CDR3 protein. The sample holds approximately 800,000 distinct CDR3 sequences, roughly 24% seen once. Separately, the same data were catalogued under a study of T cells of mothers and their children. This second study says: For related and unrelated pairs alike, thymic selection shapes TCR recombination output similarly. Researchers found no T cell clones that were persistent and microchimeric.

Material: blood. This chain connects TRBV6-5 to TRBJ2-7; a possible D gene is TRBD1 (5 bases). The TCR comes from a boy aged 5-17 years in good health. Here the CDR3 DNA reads TGTGCCAGCAGTTACCGGATCGACAGTTACGAGCAGTACTTC. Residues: CASSYRIDSYEQYF.